Listed here are 14 T cell receptor beta chains from one sample, sequenced in a study of T cell responses to AZD1222 COVID-19 vaccine. Using immunoSEQ multiplex PCR, the repertoire was profiled, and TCRdb retains in-frame clones only, with some absent. The data show about 150,000 clones, approximately 88% seen once. Source: peripheral blood, taken on day 0 of AZD1222 vaccination. These receptor sequences come from an adult in good health.

In DNA form, the CDR3 reads TGTGCCAGCACTACAGAATACACCGGGGAGCTGTTTTTT. It yields the protein CASTTEYTGELFF. The rearrangement links TRBV2 to TRBJ2-2; D is uncertain. The germline V gene encodes CDR1 SNHLY and CDR2 FYNNEI. The CDR3 is made up of 13 amino acids. V lost 7 bases to trimming and J lost 3 bases, with 9 bases between them.

This chain uses TRBV30 with TRBJ1-6, with no clear D. The CDR3 is 12 amino acids. V was clipped by 4 bases and J by 9 bases, with 10 bases between them. Germline V lookup: CDR1 GTSNPN, CDR2 SVGIG (reference sequence). The CDR3 DNA reads TGTGCCTGGAATCCCGTCTCTTCACCCCTCCACTTT. This gives the protein CAWNPVSSPLHF.

The chain employs TRBV18 and TRBJ2-5; no clear D. Deletions cut 1 base from V and 1 base from J, with 7 bases between. CDR3 length: 14 amino acids. The germline CDR1 and CDR2 sequences are KGHSH and LQKENI. CDR3 in amino acids: CASSPLDSQETQYF. The CDR3, as DNA: TGTGCCAGCTCACCACTTGACTCCCAAGAGACCCAGTACTTC.

This clone was counted a single time. The genes are TRBV4-3 and TRBJ1-4; 7 nucleotides match TRBD1. The V and J ends lost 0 bases and 4 bases, in that order; junction bases with no gene match: 5. Per the germline V gene, CDR1 is LGHNA and CDR2 is YSLEER. CDR3 length: 16 residues. The CDR3 bases are TGCGCCAGCAGCCAAGATATCGCAGGGGGTAATGAAAAACTGTTTTTT. This translates into CASSQDIAGGNEKLFF.

On this clone itself: A read error may account for a junction end that differs from germline. V is TRBV7-7 and J is TRBJ1-4; 8 bases map to TRBD1. CDR3 length: 13 amino acids. CDR1 and CDR2 (germline): SSHAT, FNYEAQ (reference sequence). This CDR3 reads CASSRDRNEKLFF. The CDR3 region has the DNA TGTGCTAGCAGCCGGGACAGGAATGAAAAACTGTTTTTT.

The rearrangement links TRBV19 to TRBJ1-5; weak D call: TRBD1 (5 bases). The V and J ends lost 0 bases and 4 bases respectively, with 10 bases between them. Germline CDR1 reads LNHDA; CDR2 reads SQIVND (reference sequence). The CDR3 contains 15 residues. The CDR3 sequence: CASSIEGVWNQPQHF. The CDR3 DNA reads TGTGCCAGTAGTATAGAGGGGGTTTGGAATCAGCCCCAGCATTTT.

The rearrangement uses TRBV11-2 and TRBJ1-1; D gene uncertain. CDR3 length: 11 amino acids. The germline gives CDR1 SGHAT, CDR2 FQNNGV. The CDR3 DNA reads TGTGGAAGTACCATGAACACTGAAGCTTTCTTT. This sequence encodes CGSTMNTEAFF.

This clone was picked up one time. The V gene is TRBV5-1, the J gene TRBJ1-2; maybe TRBD1 (6 bases). The length of the CDR3 is 16 residues. In germline, CDR1 is SGHRS, CDR2 YFSETQ. Trimming took 4 bases from V and 4 from J, leaving 20 bases between them. The CDR3 here is CASSPWGPGASYGYTF. The DNA for the CDR3 is TGCGCCAGCAGCCCCTGGGGGCCGGGGGCGTCCTATGGCTACACCTTC. Looking up the rest from reference TRBV5-1 and TRBJ1-2 gives the full variable domain: KAGVTQTPRYLIKTRGQQVTLSCSPISGHRSVSWYQQTPGQGLQFLFEYFSETQRNKGNFPGRFSGRQFSNSRSEMNVSTLELGDSALYLCASSPWGPGASYGYTFGSGTRLTVV.

The genes are TRBV7-9 and TRBJ1-2, with 7 positions matching TRBD1. The CDR3 consists of 17 residues. Germline V CDR1 and CDR2: SEHNR, FQNEAQ (reference sequence). V was clipped by 2 bases and J by 3 bases; unmatched bases: 12. CDR3 region: CASSLRDSLTDHYGYTF. Here the CDR3 DNA reads TGTGCCAGCAGCTTAAGGGACAGCCTCACCGATCACTATGGCTACACCTTC.

The chain carries TRBV3-1 (or the pseudogene TRBV3-2) and TRBJ1-6, with D unclear. The V gene's germline CDR1 is LGHDT and CDR2 YNNKEL (reference sequence). The V end lost 4 bases, the J end lost 7 bases, and 17 bases lay between the germline ends. The CDR3 is made up of 16 amino acids. The CDR3 coding sequence is TGTGCCAGCAGCCCCGAAGGTGCCACGGGGAATTCACCCCTCCACTTT. Its protein is CASSPEGATGNSPLHF.

The rearrangement uses TRBV5-4 and TRBJ1-2; TRBD1 matches at 9 bases. V was clipped by 4 bases and J by 7 bases; unmatched bases: 14. CDR1 and CDR2 from the germline V gene are SGHNT and YYREEE (reference sequence). The CDR3 covers 16 residues. CDR3 coding DNA: TGTGCCAGCAGCCCCCCAGACAGGGGGAAACTGGGTGGCTACACCTTC. Residues: CASSPPDRGKLGGYTF. Full variable domain (remainder filled in from reference TRBV5-4 and TRBJ1-2): ETGVTQSPTHLIKTRGQQVTLRCSSQSGHNTVSWYQQALGQGPQFIFQYYREEENGRGNFPPRFSGLQFPNYSSELNVNALELDDSALYLCASSPPDRGKLGGYTFGSGTRLTVV.

This clone appeared once. The gene calls are TRBV14 and TRBJ1-1; 9 positions match TRBD1. Trimming removed 3 bases from V and 5 bases from J; junction bases left unmatched: 16. CDR1 and CDR2 from the germline V gene are SGHDN and FVKESK. The CDR3 loop spans 18 amino acids. For the CDR3, the DNA is TGTGCCAGCAGCCAGTCGGGACAGGGAGTGCAGAGTTGGACTGAAGCTTTCTTT. It encodes CASSQSGQGVQSWTEAFF.

The chain combines TRBV9 with TRBJ2-2; D is uncertain. Germline CDR1 reads SGDLS; CDR2 reads YYNGEE. V was shortened by 4 bases and J by 4 bases, with 11 bases between the two germline ends. There are 14 residues in the CDR3. CDR3 DNA: TGTGCCAGCAGCTTGGTAGTTTCCACCGGGGAGCTGTTTTTT. It encodes CASSLVVSTGELFF.

The chain carries TRBV9 and TRBJ1-4; the D gene is possibly TRBD1 (5 bases). Trimming removed 0 bases from V and 7 bases from J, with 16 bases in between. Germline values: CDR1 SGDLS, CDR2 YYNGEE. There are 16 residues in the CDR3. The CDR3 DNA is TGTGCCAGCAGCGTAGAAGGCGGGGGAGGCGGTGAAAAACTGTTTTTT. It specifies CASSVEGGGGGEKLFF.